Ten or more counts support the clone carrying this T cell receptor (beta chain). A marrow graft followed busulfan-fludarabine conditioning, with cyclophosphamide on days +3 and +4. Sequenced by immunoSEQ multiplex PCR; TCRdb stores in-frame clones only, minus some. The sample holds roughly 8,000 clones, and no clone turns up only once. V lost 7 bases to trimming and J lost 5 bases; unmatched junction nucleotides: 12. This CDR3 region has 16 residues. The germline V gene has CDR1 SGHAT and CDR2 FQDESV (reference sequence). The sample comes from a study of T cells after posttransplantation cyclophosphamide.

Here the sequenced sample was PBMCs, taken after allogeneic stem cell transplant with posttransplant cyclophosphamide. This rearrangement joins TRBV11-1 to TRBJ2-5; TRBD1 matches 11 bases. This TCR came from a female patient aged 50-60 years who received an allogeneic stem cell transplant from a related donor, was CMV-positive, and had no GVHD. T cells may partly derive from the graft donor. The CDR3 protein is CASKTGTGGMWETQYF. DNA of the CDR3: TGTGCCAGCAAAACCGGGACAGGGGGAATGTGGGAGACCCAGTACTTC.